This record concerns one T cell receptor (beta chain) sequence. There were approximately 4,000 ng of total RNA used for each TCR library. Researchers ran eight separate cDNA reactions for each sample. After re-calling the 5' RACE reads, TCRdb lists one entry per CDR3 protein, DNA absent. Its clone listing holds around 450,000 distinct CDR3 sequences. This sample is part of a study of monozygotic twins with inflammatory bowel disease. The CDR3 runs 14 residues. In germline, CDR1 is MNHEY, CDR2 SVGEGT. The sequenced sample consisted of blood. The sequence was obtained from a human donor with ulcerative colitis or Crohn's disease, or a healthy co-twin of an affected twin (not recorded which). The rearrangement uses TRBV6-2 or TRBV6-3 and TRBJ2-7; TCRdb gives TRBD2 as the D gene, but with no DNA this cannot be confirmed. The CDR3 reads CASMGEGFSYEQYF.